Listed below are T cell receptor beta chains from one sample, sequenced in a study of blood T cells in healthy people across ages. TCRdb reprocessed the 5' RACE reads with MiXCR, giving one entry per CDR3 protein. This sample has about 1.7 million distinct CDR3 sequences, with under 30% found just once. Source material: blood. All receptors come from a woman between 25 and 40 years old in good health. Both conserved end residues are part of each CDR3. Each record gives: D gene, V gene, J gene, clone size, CDR3 protein, CDR3 DNA. The D gene is left open where the match is weak. Clone size appears in some rows only: once, few, many, or a class for an expanded clone.

D gene: NA
V gene: TRBV5-1
J gene: TRBJ2-7
clone size: few
CDR3 protein: CASSLGAFGGFEQYF
CDR3 DNA: TGCGCCAGCAGCTTGGGGGCCTTTGGGGGGTTCGAGCAGTACTTC

D gene: NA
V gene: TRBV24-1
J gene: TRBJ2-4
clone size: many
CDR3 protein: CATSPWDGLAKNIQYF
CDR3 DNA: TGTGCCACCAGTCCCTGGGACGGTTTAGCCAAAAACATTCAGTACTTC

D gene: NA
V gene: TRBV5-1
J gene: TRBJ1-4
clone size: few
CDR3 protein: CASSLAQGGLADEKLFF
CDR3 DNA: TGCGCCAGCAGCTTGGCGCAGGGAGGGCTCGCGGACGAAAAACTGTTTTTT

D gene: TRBD1
V gene: TRBV20-1
J gene: TRBJ2-3
clone size: few
CDR3 protein: CSARGLPGQGGDTQYF
CDR3 DNA: TGCAGTGCTAGAGGCCTACCGGGACAGGGAGGAGATACGCAGTATTTT

D gene: NA
V gene: TRBV10-3
J gene: TRBJ2-5
clone size: NA
CDR3 protein: CAISELTGRETQYF
CDR3 DNA: TGTGCCATCAGTGAGTTAACAGGGAGGGAGACCCAGTACTTC

D gene: TRBD1
V gene: TRBV7-2
J gene: TRBJ2-3
clone size: few
CDR3 protein: CASSSPLGTGAGTQYF
CDR3 DNA: TGTGCCAGCAGCTCGCCCCTAGGGACAGGGGCGGGTACGCAGTATTTT

D gene: TRBD1
V gene: TRBV19
J gene: TRBJ1-2
clone size: NA
CDR3 protein: CASSIGTAYGYTF
CDR3 DNA: TGTGCCAGTAGTATCGGGACAGCCTATGGCTACACCTTC

D gene: NA
V gene: TRBV2
J gene: TRBJ1-2
clone size: NA
CDR3 protein: CASSWSGTGGYTF
CDR3 DNA: TGTGCCAGCAGTTGGTCCGGGACGGGCGGCTACACCTTC

D gene: NA
V gene: TRBV20-1
J gene: TRBJ2-4
clone size: NA
CDR3 protein: CSASGTAKNIQYF
CDR3 DNA: TGCAGTGCCTCCGGGACAGCCAAAAACATTCAGTACTTC

D gene: NA
V gene: TRBV6-6
J gene: TRBJ1-1
clone size: NA
CDR3 protein: CASTLPGTPSSAFF
CDR3 DNA: TGTGCCAGCACCCTACCCGGGACTCCTTCTTCCGCTTTCTTT

D gene: NA
V gene: TRBV7-9
J gene: TRBJ1-1
clone size: NA
CDR3 protein: CASSLVTVGVGTEAFF
CDR3 DNA: TGTGCCAGCAGCTTAGTGACAGTTGGCGTGGGCACTGAAGCTTTCTTT

D gene: NA
V gene: TRBV5-1
J gene: TRBJ1-2
clone size: NA
CDR3 protein: CASSPSRDINYGYTF
CDR3 DNA: TGCGCCAGCAGCCCGTCCCGGGACATTAACTATGGCTACACCTTC

D gene: NA
V gene: TRBV29-1
J gene: TRBJ2-5
clone size: NA
CDR3 protein: CSVAVGPETRYF
CDR3 DNA: TGCAGCGTTGCGGTGGGTCCGGAGACCCGGTACTTC

D gene: TRBD2
V gene: TRBV29-1
J gene: TRBJ2-1
clone size: NA
CDR3 protein: CSVVAGEEFF
CDR3 DNA: TGCAGCGTGGTAGCGGGGGAGGAGTTCTTC

D gene: NA
V gene: TRBV7-9
J gene: TRBJ2-2
clone size: NA
CDR3 protein: CASSSGQTNTGELFF
CDR3 DNA: TGTGCCAGCAGCTCGGGACAAACGAACACCGGGGAGCTGTTTTTT

D gene: TRBD1
V gene: TRBV27
J gene: TRBJ1-4
clone size: NA
CDR3 protein: CASSPGQGARFEKLFF
CDR3 DNA: TGTGCCAGCAGTCCCGGACAGGGGGCGCGGTTTGAAAAACTGTTTTTT

D gene: TRBD2
V gene: TRBV7-8
J gene: TRBJ2-3
clone size: few
CDR3 protein: CASSLRRGRTSTDTQYF
CDR3 DNA: TGTGCCAGCAGCTTAAGGCGCGGGAGGACGAGCACAGATACGCAGTATTTT

D gene: TRBD1
V gene: TRBV2
J gene: TRBJ1-2
clone size: many
CDR3 protein: CASSEDRGSFYGYTF
CDR3 DNA: TGTGCCAGCAGTGAAGACAGGGGAAGTTTCTATGGCTACACCTTC

D gene: TRBD1
V gene: TRBV5-5
J gene: TRBJ1-6
clone size: NA
CDR3 protein: CASSLEGTGGYNSPLHF
CDR3 DNA: TGTGCCAGCAGCTTGGAGGGGACAGGGGGGTATAATTCACCCCTCCACTTT

D gene: TRBD1
V gene: TRBV6-2/TRBV6-3
J gene: TRBJ1-5
clone size: NA
CDR3 protein: CASSADRVQPQHF
CDR3 DNA: TGTGCCAGCAGTGCGGACAGGGTTCAGCCCCAGCATTTT

D gene: NA
V gene: TRBV2
J gene: TRBJ1-2
clone size: NA
CDR3 protein: CASSESSYGYTF
CDR3 DNA: TGTGCCAGCAGTGAATCCAGCTATGGCTACACTTTC

D gene: NA
V gene: TRBV25-1
J gene: TRBJ1-2
clone size: NA
CDR3 protein: CASREGYGYTF
CDR3 DNA: TGTGCCAGCAGGGAAGGCTATGGCTACACCTTC

D gene: TRBD1
V gene: TRBV7-9
J gene: TRBJ2-7
clone size: many
CDR3 protein: CASSPRQGWDEQYF
CDR3 DNA: TGTGCCAGCAGCCCTCGACAGGGTTGGGACGAGCAGTACTTC

D gene: TRBD2
V gene: TRBV9
J gene: TRBJ2-1
clone size: NA
CDR3 protein: CASSVRGDEQFF
CDR3 DNA: TGTGCCAGCAGCGTACGGGGGGATGAGCAGTTCTTC

D gene: TRBD1
V gene: TRBV5-5
J gene: TRBJ2-3
clone size: few
CDR3 protein: CASSYGDRGGSDTQYF
CDR3 DNA: TGTGCCAGCAGTTATGGGGACAGGGGTGGATCAGATACGCAGTATTTT

D gene: TRBD1
V gene: TRBV29-1
J gene: TRBJ2-1
clone size: few
CDR3 protein: CSVRRDRDTNEQFF
CDR3 DNA: TGCAGCGTTCGCCGGGACAGGGACACGAATGAGCAGTTCTTC

D gene: NA
V gene: TRBV7-9
J gene: TRBJ2-7
clone size: many
CDR3 protein: CASSLEGNSYEQYF
CDR3 DNA: TGTGCCAGCAGCTTAGAAGGCAACTCCTACGAGCAGTACTTC

D gene: NA
V gene: TRBV18
J gene: TRBJ2-1
clone size: NA
CDR3 protein: CASSPPLGRESTYNEQFF
CDR3 DNA: TGTGCCAGCTCACCACCGCTCGGACGGGAGAGCACATACAATGAGCAGTTCTTC

D gene: NA
V gene: TRBV10-3
J gene: TRBJ2-7
clone size: many
CDR3 protein: CAISESAGREQYF
CDR3 DNA: TGTGCCATCAGTGAGTCGGCAGGGCGCGAGCAGTACTTC

D gene: NA
V gene: TRBV12-3/TRBV12-4
J gene: TRBJ1-1
clone size: NA
CDR3 protein: CASSTSDRNTEAFF
CDR3 DNA: TGTGCCAGCAGCACTTCGGACAGGAACACTGAAGCTTTCTTT

D gene: NA
V gene: TRBV5-1
J gene: TRBJ1-6
clone size: few
CDR3 protein: CASSLARNNSPLHF
CDR3 DNA: TGCGCCAGCAGCTTGGCCAGAAATAATTCACCCCTCCACTTT

D gene: NA
V gene: TRBV12-3/TRBV12-4
J gene: TRBJ2-3
clone size: NA
CDR3 protein: CASSPNAGTPLDVATQYF
CDR3 DNA: TGTGCCAGCAGTCCCAACGCCGGGACCCCCCTTGACGTTGCAACGCAGTATTTT

D gene: TRBD2
V gene: TRBV6-5
J gene: TRBJ2-5
clone size: NA
CDR3 protein: CASSYSGTSVYNEQYF
CDR3 DNA: TGTGCCAGCAGTTATTCCGGGACTAGCGTTTACAATGAGCAGTACTTC

D gene: TRBD2
V gene: TRBV18
J gene: TRBJ2-5
clone size: NA
CDR3 protein: CAGSRTSGGQETQYF
CDR3 DNA: TGTGCCGGCTCACGGACTAGCGGGGGCCAAGAGACCCAGTACTTC

D gene: NA
V gene: TRBV5-1
J gene: TRBJ1-4
clone size: NA
CDR3 protein: CASSVTSSNEKLFF
CDR3 DNA: TGCGCCAGCAGCGTAACCTCGAGTAATGAAAAACTGTTTTTT

D gene: NA
V gene: TRBV5-6
J gene: TRBJ2-1
clone size: NA
CDR3 protein: CASNLSVSSYNEQFF
CDR3 DNA: TGTGCCAGCAACTTGTCCGTGAGCTCCTACAATGAGCAGTTCTTC

D gene: TRBD2
V gene: TRBV20-1
J gene: TRBJ2-4
clone size: many
CDR3 protein: CSARIQGGNIQYF
CDR3 DNA: TGCAGTGCTAGAATCCAGGGAGGGAACATTCAGTACTTC

D gene: NA
V gene: TRBV29-1
J gene: TRBJ1-1
clone size: NA
CDR3 protein: CSVAGGGFEAFF
CDR3 DNA: TGCAGCGTTGCGGGGGGTGGCTTTGAAGCTTTCTTT

D gene: NA
V gene: TRBV20-1
J gene: TRBJ2-1
clone size: few
CDR3 protein: CSALPNCNDQFF
CDR3 DNA: TGCAGTGCTTTACCTAACTGCAATGATCAGTTCTTC

D gene: TRBD2
V gene: TRBV5-5
J gene: TRBJ2-3
clone size: few
CDR3 protein: CASSLLASGRDTQYF
CDR3 DNA: TGTGCCAGCAGTTTATTGGCTAGCGGGAGAGATACGCAGTATTTT

D gene: NA
V gene: TRBV4-1
J gene: TRBJ1-2
clone size: NA
CDR3 protein: CASSQTGFVNYGYTF
CDR3 DNA: TGCGCCAGCAGCCAGACAGGTTTTGTTAACTATGGCTACACCTTC

D gene: NA
V gene: TRBV19
J gene: TRBJ1-1
clone size: NA
CDR3 protein: CASSIGAYTEAFF
CDR3 DNA: TGTGCCAGTAGTATTGGGGCGTACACTGAAGCTTTCTTT

D gene: TRBD2
V gene: TRBV24-1
J gene: TRBJ2-1
clone size: few
CDR3 protein: CATSQGLPENEQFF
CDR3 DNA: TGTGCCACCAGCCAGGGACTACCTGAGAATGAGCAGTTCTTC

D gene: TRBD1
V gene: TRBV11-2
J gene: TRBJ1-4
clone size: NA
CDR3 protein: CASSLVGGTANEKRFF
CDR3 DNA: TGTGCCAGCAGCTTAGTAGGCGGGACAGCCAATGAAAAACGGTTTTTT

D gene: TRBD2
V gene: TRBV6-5
J gene: TRBJ2-7
clone size: NA
CDR3 protein: CASSYRLAGGQASYEQYF
CDR3 DNA: TGTGCCAGCAGTTATCGTCTAGCGGGGGGACAAGCGTCCTACGAGCAGTACTTC

D gene: NA
V gene: TRBV9
J gene: TRBJ1-2
clone size: NA
CDR3 protein: CASSPTMGGDYGCTF
CDR3 DNA: TGTGCCAGCAGCCCCACTATGGGGGGCGACTATGGCTGCACCTTC

D gene: NA
V gene: TRBV12-3/TRBV12-4
J gene: TRBJ1-2
clone size: NA
CDR3 protein: CASSLGEQHYGYTF
CDR3 DNA: TGTGCCAGCAGTTTAGGGGAACAGCACTATGGCTACACCTTC

D gene: TRBD2
V gene: TRBV6-5
J gene: TRBJ2-5
clone size: many
CDR3 protein: CASSYWLAGDNPETQYF
CDR3 DNA: TGTGCCAGCAGTTACTGGCTAGCGGGGGACAACCCAGAGACCCAGTACTTC

D gene: NA
V gene: TRBV6-5
J gene: TRBJ1-1
clone size: few
CDR3 protein: CASSYLRSMNTEAFF
CDR3 DNA: TGTGCCAGCAGTTACTTGCGAAGCATGAACACTGAAGCTTTCTTT

D gene: NA
V gene: TRBV20-1
J gene: TRBJ2-7
clone size: NA
CDR3 protein: CSARDPAKARYEQYF
CDR3 DNA: TGCAGTGCTAGAGATCCTGCAAAAGCCCGTTACGAGCAGTACTTC

D gene: NA
V gene: TRBV15
J gene: TRBJ2-7
clone size: NA
CDR3 protein: CATSDQTATVFYEQYF
CDR3 DNA: TGTGCCACCAGCGACCAGACAGCGACAGTTTTCTACGAGCAGTACTTC

D gene: NA
V gene: TRBV28
J gene: TRBJ2-6
clone size: few
CDR3 protein: CASGLSVASGANVLTF
CDR3 DNA: TGTGCCAGCGGATTATCTGTTGCCAGTGGGGCCAACGTCCTGACTTTC

D gene: TRBD2
V gene: TRBV7-2
J gene: TRBJ2-7
clone size: NA
CDR3 protein: CASSPAGSSAYEQYF
CDR3 DNA: TGTGCCAGCAGCCCAGCGGGGTCTTCAGCCTACGAGCAGTACTTC

D gene: TRBD2
V gene: TRBV10-3
J gene: TRBJ2-7
clone size: NA
CDR3 protein: CAISDPGLADYEQYF
CDR3 DNA: TGTGCCATCAGTGATCCGGGACTAGCGGACTACGAGCAGTACTTC